This is a list of T cell receptor beta chains from one sample in a study of blood T cell repertoires in COVID-19. Using immunoSEQ multiplex PCR, the repertoire was profiled, and TCRdb retains in-frame clones only, with some absent. The table records 250,000 to 300,000 clones, around 87% of them present only once. Sequenced input: peripheral blood. All receptors derive from a woman aged 40 to 55 who had recovered from COVID-19. CDR3s include the opening cysteine and the closing phenylalanine or tryptophan. Size is omitted from some rows. Given values are once, few, many or a class for expanded clones.

>NA|TRBV5-6|TRBJ1-1
CASSFGDTEAFF
>NA|TRBV11-3|TRBJ2-1
CASSLDRGEGLYNEQFF
>NA|TRBV29-1|TRBJ1-1
CSVVQGKSEAFF
>NA|TRBV7-3|TRBJ2-7
CASSLNRVGGEQYF
>many|TRBV5-4|TRBJ1-3
CASSLQTGSGNTIYF
>NA|TRBV11-2|TRBJ1-1
CASSTGVGTEAFF
>NA|TRBV5-1|TRBJ2-6
CASSSYPGGGANVLTF
>NA|TRBV3-1/TRBV3-2|TRBJ1-2
CASSPWTDYGYTF
>NA|TRBV5-6|TRBJ1-5
CASSQGSQPQHF
>NA|TRBV7-2|TRBJ2-3
CASSPSEYTQYF
>NA|TRBV19|TRBJ1-2
CASSIEITGRTGYTF
>NA|TRBV5-1|TRBJ2-5
CASSLWGSQETQYF
>NA|TRBV19|TRBJ1-6
CASSGTAESSYNSPLHF
>NA|TRBV10-2|TRBJ1-6
CASRDRRNSPLHF
>NA|TRBV24-1|TRBJ1-5
CATSDLDLSAVRNQPQHF
>NA|TRBV18|TRBJ2-1
CASSPQDTPPEQFF
>once|TRBV14|TRBJ1-2
CASSQDGSGRGYTF
>NA|TRBV9|TRBJ2-7
CASSPGDSFYEQYF
>NA|TRBV30|TRBJ2-1
CAWSVLSLYNEQFF
>NA|TRBV6-5|TRBJ1-6
CASTIDRGGSPLHF
>NA|TRBV9|TRBJ2-3
CASSGRQPIGDTQYF
>NA|TRBV11-2|TRBJ1-2
CASSTHPGEGDYGYTF
>NA|TRBV5-1|TRBJ1-2
CASSLARGDGYTF
>few|TRBV7-9|TRBJ2-2
CASIRFGELFF
>NA|TRBV7-9|TRBJ2-3
CASSFSLSWAGLYTDTQYF
>NA|TRBV18|TRBJ1-6
CASSPSLTGWNSPLHF
>NA|TRBV5-6|TRBJ2-7
CASSPPGGYEQYF
>many|TRBV3-1/TRBV3-2|TRBJ2-7
CASSQTRDFVYEQYF
>NA|TRBV24-1|TRBJ1-1
CATSDLRPGCTEAFF
>NA|TRBV4-1|TRBJ2-2
CASSQRLRGGAGELFF
>NA|TRBV10-3|TRBJ2-3
CAISTYLTDTQYF
>NA|TRBV6-6|TRBJ2-7
CASSYPGTGKGDEQYF
>NA|TRBV10-3|TRBJ2-7
CAISVGRYYEQYF
>few|TRBV7-2|TRBJ2-1
CASSPWTSGNEQFF
>NA|TRBV18|TRBJ1-3
CASSPQTGSGNTIYF
>NA|TRBV11-2|TRBJ2-5
CAGRGAGVETQYF
>NA|TRBV6-2/TRBV6-3|TRBJ2-5
CASSDALAGGYQETQYF
>NA|TRBV5-1|TRBJ2-7
CASSPGGTGFYEQYF
>NA|TRBV7-2|TRBJ2-1
CASSPYLAGFKNEQFF
>NA|TRBV2|TRBJ1-1
CASRSPSGQENTEAFF
>NA|TRBV27|TRBJ1-5
CASSVQGSNQPQHF
>NA|TRBV5-1|TRBJ2-1
CASSRTSGAPNEQFF
>few|TRBV10-3|TRBJ1-4
CAISRDMSEKLFF
>NA|TRBV4-1|TRBJ2-2
CASSQQDLIGTGELFF
>NA|TRBV4-3|TRBJ2-7
CASSQGTFNYEQYF
>NA|TRBV27|TRBJ1-2
CASSDSYGYTF
>once|TRBV10-3|TRBJ2-5
CAITEGQQETQYF
>NA|TRBV4-3|TRBJ1-6
CASSPGQENSPLHF
>few|TRBV19|TRBJ1-2
CASSIVGRRDYGYTF
>NA|TRBV5-1|TRBJ1-1
CASSPLTGGSTEAFF
>NA|TRBV2|TRBJ2-5
CASSENGVGQETQYF
>NA|TRBV27|TRBJ1-1
CASSLRGQPNTEAFF
>NA|TRBV7-9|TRBJ1-6
CASTTGGIPNSPLHF
>NA|TRBV30|TRBJ1-1
CAWSAPPGRNTEAFF
>NA|TRBV30|TRBJ2-5
CAWSRGRTSGALETQYF